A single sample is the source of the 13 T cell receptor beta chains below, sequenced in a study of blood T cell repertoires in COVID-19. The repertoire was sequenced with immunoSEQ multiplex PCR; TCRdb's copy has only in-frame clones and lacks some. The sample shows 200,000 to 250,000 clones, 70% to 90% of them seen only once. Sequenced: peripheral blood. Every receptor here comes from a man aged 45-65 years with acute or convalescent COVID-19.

This CDR3 reads CASSLGTGKGTQYF. The CDR3 DNA is TGTGCCAGCAGTTTGGGGACAGGGAAGGGGACCCAGTACTTC. The rearrangement links TRBV28 to TRBJ2-5, with 9 nucleotides matching TRBD1. In germline, CDR1 is MDHEN, CDR2 SYDVKM. The CDR3 loop spans 14 amino acids. V shed 3 bases, J shed 7 bases, and the junction held 6 bases outside the gene matches.

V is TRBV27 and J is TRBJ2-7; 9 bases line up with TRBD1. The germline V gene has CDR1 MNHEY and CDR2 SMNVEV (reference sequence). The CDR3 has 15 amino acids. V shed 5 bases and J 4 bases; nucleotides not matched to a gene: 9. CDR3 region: CASSPLGTGNYEQYF. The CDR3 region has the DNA TGTGCCAGCAGTCCCCTTGGGACAGGGAATTACGAGCAGTACTTC.

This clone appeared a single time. The CDR3 loop reads CASSVAPGNTEAFF. CDR3 nucleotide sequence: TGTGCCAGCAGCGTAGCCCCGGGTAACACTGAAGCTTTCTTT. The genes are TRBV9 and TRBJ1-1, with D unresolved. The germline V gene has CDR1 SGDLS and CDR2 YYNGEE. The V end lost 0 bases, the J end lost 2 bases, and 8 bases lay between the germline ends. This CDR3 is built from 14 residues.

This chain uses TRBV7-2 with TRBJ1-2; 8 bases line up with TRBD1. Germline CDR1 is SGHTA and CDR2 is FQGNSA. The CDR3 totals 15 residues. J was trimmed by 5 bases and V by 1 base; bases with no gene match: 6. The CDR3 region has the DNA TGTGCCAGCAGCTTAGTGTGGACAGGGAAGTATGGCTACACCTTC. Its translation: CASSLVWTGKYGYTF.

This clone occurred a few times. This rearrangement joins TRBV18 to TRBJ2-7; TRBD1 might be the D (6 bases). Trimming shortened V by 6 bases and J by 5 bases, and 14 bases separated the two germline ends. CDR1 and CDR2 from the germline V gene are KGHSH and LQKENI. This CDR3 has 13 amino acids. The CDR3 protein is CASSQTRGHEQYF. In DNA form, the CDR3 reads TGTGCCAGCTCTCAGACCAGGGGCCACGAGCAGTACTTC.

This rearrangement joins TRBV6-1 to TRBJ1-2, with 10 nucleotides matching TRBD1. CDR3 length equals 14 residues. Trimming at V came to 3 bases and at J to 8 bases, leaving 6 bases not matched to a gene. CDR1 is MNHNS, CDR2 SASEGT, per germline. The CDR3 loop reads CASSDLDRGRGYTF. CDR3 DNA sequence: TGTGCCAGCAGTGACCTTGACAGGGGGCGAGGCTACACCTTC.

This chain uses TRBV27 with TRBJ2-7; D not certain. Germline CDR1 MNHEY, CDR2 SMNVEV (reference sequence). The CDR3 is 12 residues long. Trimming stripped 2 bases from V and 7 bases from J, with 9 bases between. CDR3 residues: CASSLDSREQYF. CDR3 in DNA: TGTGCCAGCAGTTTAGACTCGAGGGAGCAGTACTTC.

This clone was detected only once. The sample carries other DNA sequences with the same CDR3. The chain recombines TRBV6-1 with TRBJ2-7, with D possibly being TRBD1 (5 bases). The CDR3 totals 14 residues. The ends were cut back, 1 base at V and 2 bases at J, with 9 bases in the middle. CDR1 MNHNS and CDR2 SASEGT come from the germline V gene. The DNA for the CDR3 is TGTGCCAGCAGTGAAGGTCAGGGCGCCTACGAGCAGTACTTC. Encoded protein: CASSEGQGAYEQYF.

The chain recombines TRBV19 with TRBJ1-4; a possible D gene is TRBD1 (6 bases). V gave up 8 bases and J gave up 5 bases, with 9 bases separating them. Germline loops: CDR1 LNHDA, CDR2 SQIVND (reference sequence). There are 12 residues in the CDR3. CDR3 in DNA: TGTGCCAGTCATACAGGGAATGAAAAACTGTTTTTT. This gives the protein CASHTGNEKLFF.

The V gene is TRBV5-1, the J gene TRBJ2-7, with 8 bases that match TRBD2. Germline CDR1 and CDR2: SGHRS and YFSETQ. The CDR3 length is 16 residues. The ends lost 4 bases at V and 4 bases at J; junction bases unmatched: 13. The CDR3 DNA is TGCGCCAGCAGCCCCGGCACCGGGACTAGTGTTTACGAGCAGTACTTC. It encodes CASSPGTGTSVYEQYF.

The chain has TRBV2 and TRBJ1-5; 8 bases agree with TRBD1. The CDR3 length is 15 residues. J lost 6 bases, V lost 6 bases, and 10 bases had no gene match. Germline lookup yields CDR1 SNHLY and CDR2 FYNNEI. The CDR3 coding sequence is TGTGCCAGCAGCGGACAGGGCCAAGGTACTCAGCCCCAGCATTTT. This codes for CASSGQGQGTQPQHF.

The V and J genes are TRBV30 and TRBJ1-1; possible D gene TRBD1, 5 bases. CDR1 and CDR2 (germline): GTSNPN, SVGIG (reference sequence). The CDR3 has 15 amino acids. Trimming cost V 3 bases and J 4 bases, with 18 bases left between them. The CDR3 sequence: CAWRADPRVPTEAFF. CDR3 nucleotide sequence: TGTGCCTGGAGGGCCGACCCCAGGGTTCCCACTGAAGCTTTCTTT.

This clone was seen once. DNA for the CDR3: TGTGCCAGCAGCCCTGGACAGGACCACGAGCAGTACTTC. Translated: CASSPGQDHEQYF. The chain employs TRBV9 and TRBJ2-7; 7 bases match TRBD1. Germline V gene sequence: CDR1 SGDLS, CDR2 YYNGEE. The CDR3 covers 13 residues. Trimming at V came to 4 bases and at J to 5 bases, leaving 6 bases not matched to a gene.